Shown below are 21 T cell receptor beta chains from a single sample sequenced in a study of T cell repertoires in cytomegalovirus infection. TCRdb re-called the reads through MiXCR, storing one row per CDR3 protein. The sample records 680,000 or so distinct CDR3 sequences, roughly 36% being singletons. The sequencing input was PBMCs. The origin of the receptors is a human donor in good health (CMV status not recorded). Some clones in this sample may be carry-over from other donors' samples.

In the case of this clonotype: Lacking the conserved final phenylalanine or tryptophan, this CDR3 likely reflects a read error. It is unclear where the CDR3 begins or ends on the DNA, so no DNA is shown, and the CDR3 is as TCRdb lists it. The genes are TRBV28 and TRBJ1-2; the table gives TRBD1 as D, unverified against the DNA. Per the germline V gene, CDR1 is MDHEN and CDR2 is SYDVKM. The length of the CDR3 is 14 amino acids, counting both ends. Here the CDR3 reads CASSLWTGTYGYTL.

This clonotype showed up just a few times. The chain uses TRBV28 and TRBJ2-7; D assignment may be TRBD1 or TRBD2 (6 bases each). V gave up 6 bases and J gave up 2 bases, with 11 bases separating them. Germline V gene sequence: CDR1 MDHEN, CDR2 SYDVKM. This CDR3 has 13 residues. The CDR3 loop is CASRRGVTYEQYF. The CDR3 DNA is TGTGCCAGCAGGAGGGGGGTAACCTACGAGCAGTACTTC.

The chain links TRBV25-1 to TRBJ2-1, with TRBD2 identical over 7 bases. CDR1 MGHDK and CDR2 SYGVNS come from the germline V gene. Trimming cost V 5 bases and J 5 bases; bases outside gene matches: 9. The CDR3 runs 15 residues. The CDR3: CASSPMGGIHNEQFF. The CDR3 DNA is TGTGCCAGCAGTCCCATGGGGGGGATCCACAATGAGCAGTTCTTC. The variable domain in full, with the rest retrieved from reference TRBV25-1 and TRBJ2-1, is EADIYQTPRYLVIGTGKKITLECSQTMGHDKMYWYQQDPGMELHLIHYSYGVNSTEKGDLSSESTVSRIRTEHFPLTLESARPSHTSQYLCASSPMGGIHNEQFFGPGTRLTVL.

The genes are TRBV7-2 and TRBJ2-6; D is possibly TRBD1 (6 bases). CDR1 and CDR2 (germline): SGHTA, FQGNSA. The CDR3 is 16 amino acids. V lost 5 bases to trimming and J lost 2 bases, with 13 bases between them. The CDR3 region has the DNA TGTGCCAGCAGCCCTTGGCAGGGGACTGGGGCCAACGTCCTGACTTTC. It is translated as CASSPWQGTGANVLTF. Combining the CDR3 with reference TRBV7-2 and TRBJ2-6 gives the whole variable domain GAGVSQSPSNKVTEKGKDVELRCDPISGHTALYWYRQSLGQGLEFLIYFQGNSAPDKSGLPSDRFSAERTGGSVSTLTIQRTQQEDSAVYLCASSPWQGTGANVLTFGAGSRLTVL.

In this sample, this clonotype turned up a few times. CDR3 sequence (DNA): TGTGCCAGCAGCCTGGGGTGGACGGACTTCTTTCAGCCCCAGCATTTT. Encoded protein: CASSLGWTDFFQPQHF. The gene calls are TRBV5-6 and TRBJ1-5; D unresolved. CDR3 length: 16 residues. Trimming took off 4 bases at V and 6 bases at J, with 20 bases between the two ends. Germline CDR1 and CDR2: SGHDT and YYEEEE.

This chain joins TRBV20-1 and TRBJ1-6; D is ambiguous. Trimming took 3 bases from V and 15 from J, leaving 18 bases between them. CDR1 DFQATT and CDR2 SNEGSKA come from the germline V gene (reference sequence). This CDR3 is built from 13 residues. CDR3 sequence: CSARTTRGEILHF. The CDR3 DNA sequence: TGCAGTGCTAGGACCACACGGGGAGAGATCCTCCACTTT.

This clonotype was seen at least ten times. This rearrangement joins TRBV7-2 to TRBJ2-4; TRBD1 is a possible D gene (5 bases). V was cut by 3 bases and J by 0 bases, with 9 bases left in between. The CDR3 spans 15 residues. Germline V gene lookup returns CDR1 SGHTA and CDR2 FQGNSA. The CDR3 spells CASSLDIIAKNIQYF. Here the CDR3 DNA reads TGTGCCAGCAGCTTGGACATCATAGCCAAAAACATTCAGTACTTC.

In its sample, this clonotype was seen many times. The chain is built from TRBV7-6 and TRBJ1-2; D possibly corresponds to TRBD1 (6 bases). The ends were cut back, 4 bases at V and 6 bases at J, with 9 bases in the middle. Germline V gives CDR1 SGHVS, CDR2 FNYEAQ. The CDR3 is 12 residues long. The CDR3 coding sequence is TGTGCCAGCAGCTCGGACAGCCATGGCTACACCTTC. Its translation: CASSSDSHGYTF.

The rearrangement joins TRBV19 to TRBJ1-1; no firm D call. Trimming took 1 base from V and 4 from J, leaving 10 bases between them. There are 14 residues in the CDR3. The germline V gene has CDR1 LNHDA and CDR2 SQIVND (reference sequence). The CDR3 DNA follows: TGTGCCAGTAGTATAGGAGGGAGCGGCACTGAAGCTTTCTTT. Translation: CASSIGGSGTEAFF.

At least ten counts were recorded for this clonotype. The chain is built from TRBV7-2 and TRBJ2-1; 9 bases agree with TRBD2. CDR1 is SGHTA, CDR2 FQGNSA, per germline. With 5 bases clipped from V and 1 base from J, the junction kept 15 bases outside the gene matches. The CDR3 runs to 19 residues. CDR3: CASSGGGLAGIRSYNEQFF. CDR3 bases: TGTGCCAGCAGCGGAGGCGGGCTAGCGGGAATACGTTCCTACAATGAGCAGTTCTTC.

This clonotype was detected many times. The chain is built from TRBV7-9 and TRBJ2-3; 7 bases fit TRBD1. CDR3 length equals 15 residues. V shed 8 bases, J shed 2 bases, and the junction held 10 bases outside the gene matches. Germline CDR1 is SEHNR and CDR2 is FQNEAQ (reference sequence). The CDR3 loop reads CASSNRDRLTDTQYF. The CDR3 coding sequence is TGTGCCAGCTCAAACCGGGACAGACTCACAGATACGCAGTATTTT.

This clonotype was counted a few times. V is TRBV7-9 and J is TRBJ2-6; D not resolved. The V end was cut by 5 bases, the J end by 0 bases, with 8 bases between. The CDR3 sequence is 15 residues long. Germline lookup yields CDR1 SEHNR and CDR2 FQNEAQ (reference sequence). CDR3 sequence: CASSPEISGANVLTF. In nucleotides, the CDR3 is TGTGCCAGCAGCCCTGAGATCTCTGGGGCCAACGTCCTGACTTTC. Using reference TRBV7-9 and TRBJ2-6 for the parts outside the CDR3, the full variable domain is DTGVSQNPRHKITKRGQNVTFRCDPISEHNRLYWYRQTLGQGPEFLTYFQNEAQLEKSRLLSDRFSAERPKGSFSTLEIQRTEQGDSAMYLCASSPEISGANVLTFGAGSRLTVL.

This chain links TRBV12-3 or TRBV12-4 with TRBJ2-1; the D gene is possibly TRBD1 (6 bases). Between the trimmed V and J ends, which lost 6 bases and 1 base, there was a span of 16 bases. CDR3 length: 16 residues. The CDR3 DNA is TGTGCCAGCAGCTCCCTGGGGGCGGGTTCCTACAATGAGCAGTTCTTC. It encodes CASSSLGAGSYNEQFF.

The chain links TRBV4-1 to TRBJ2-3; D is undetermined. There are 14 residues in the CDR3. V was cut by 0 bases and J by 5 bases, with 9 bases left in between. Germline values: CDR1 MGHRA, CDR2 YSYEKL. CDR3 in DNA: TGCGCCAGCAGCCAAGAAGCTGAGGTAGATACGCAGTATTTT. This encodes CASSQEAEVDTQYF.

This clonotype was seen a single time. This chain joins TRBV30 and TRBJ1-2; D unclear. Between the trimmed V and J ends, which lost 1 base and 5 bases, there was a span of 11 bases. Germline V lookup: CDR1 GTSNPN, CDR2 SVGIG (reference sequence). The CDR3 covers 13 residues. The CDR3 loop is CAWSEPAPYGYTF. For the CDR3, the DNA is TGTGCCTGGAGTGAGCCAGCCCCTTATGGCTACACCTTC. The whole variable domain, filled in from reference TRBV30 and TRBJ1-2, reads SQTIHQWPATLVQPVGSPLSLECTVEGTSNPNLYWYRQAAGRGLQLLFYSVGIGQISSEVPQNLSASRPQDRQFILSSKKLLLSDSGFYLCAWSEPAPYGYTFGSGTRLTVV.

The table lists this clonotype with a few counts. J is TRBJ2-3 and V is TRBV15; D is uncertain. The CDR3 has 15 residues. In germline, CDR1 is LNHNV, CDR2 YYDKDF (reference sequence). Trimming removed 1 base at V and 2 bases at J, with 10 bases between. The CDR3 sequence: CATSRVPDTTDTQYF. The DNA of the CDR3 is TGTGCCACCAGCAGAGTCCCGGATACCACAGATACGCAGTATTTT.

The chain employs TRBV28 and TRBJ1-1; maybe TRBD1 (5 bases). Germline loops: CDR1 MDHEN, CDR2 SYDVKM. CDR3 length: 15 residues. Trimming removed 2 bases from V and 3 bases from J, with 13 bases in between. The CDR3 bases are TGTGCCAGCAGTTTAGGGGGGGGTCTGGACACTGAAGCTTTCTTT. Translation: CASSLGGGLDTEAFF. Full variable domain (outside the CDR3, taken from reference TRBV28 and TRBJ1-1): DVKVTQSSRYLVKRTGEKVFLECVQDMDHENMFWYRQDPGLGLRLIYFSYDVKMKEKGDIPEGYSVSREKKERFSLILESASTNQTSMYLCASSLGGGLDTEAFFGQGTRLTVV.

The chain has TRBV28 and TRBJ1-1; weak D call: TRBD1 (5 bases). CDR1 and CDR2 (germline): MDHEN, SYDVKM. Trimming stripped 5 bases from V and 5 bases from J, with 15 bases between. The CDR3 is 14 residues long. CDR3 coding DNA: TGTGCCAGCAGTCCAGGCGGGGCCTTGACTGAAGCTTTCTTT. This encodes CASSPGGALTEAFF.

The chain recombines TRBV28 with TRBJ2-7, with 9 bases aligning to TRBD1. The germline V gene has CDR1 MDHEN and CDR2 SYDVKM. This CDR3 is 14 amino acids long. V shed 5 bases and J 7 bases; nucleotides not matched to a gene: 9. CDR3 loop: CASSETGGLWEQYF. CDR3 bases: TGTGCCAGCAGTGAGACAGGGGGGCTCTGGGAGCAGTACTTC.

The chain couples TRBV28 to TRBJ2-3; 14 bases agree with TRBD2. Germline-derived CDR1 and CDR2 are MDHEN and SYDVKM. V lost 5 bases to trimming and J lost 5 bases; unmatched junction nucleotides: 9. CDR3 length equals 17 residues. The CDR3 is CASSVGLTSGGEDTQYF. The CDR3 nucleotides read TGTGCCAGCAGTGTAGGACTGACTAGCGGGGGGGAAGATACGCAGTATTTT. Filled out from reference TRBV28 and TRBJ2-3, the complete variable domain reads DVKVTQSSRYLVKRTGEKVFLECVQDMDHENMFWYRQDPGLGLRLIYFSYDVKMKEKGDIPEGYSVSREKKERFSLILESASTNQTSMYLCASSVGLTSGGEDTQYFGPGTRLTVL.

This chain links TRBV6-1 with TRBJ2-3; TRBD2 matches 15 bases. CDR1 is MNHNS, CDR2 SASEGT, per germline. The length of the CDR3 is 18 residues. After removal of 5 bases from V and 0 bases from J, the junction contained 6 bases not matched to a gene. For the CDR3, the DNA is TGTGCCAGCAGTCAGGGACTAGCGGGGGGTACCAGCACAGATACGCAGTATTTT. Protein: CASSQGLAGGTSTDTQYF.